The clone carrying this T cell receptor beta chain has only a few counts. Its antigen is undetermined. KT2, a clone with a known TCR, was spiked into unfractionated PBMC. A single-stranded UMI oligo with SP2 sequence was ligated to cDNA 3' ends. First-round PCR used three to five cycles and beta primers RC1.1 and RC1.2 covering TRBC1 and TRBC2. TCRdb re-called the UMI-ligation and nested PCR reads with MiXCR, one entry per CDR3 protein. The data contain roughly 51,000 distinct CDR3 sequences, approximately 13% of them seen just once; the ten biggest clones take up under 10%. These data originate in a study of quantifying T cell responses using KT2 cells. The wider study: RNA was reverse transcribed with TCR alpha and beta constant-region primers. The second PCR ran as a qPCR until a predetermined fluorescence threshold was reached.

Study-wide results and limits: KT2 sequence counts showed saturation when very many KT2 cells were spiked in. The number of KT2 alpha and beta sequences was a linear function of input KT2 cells.

Per germline, CDR1 LGHDT and CDR2 YNNKEL (reference sequence). Trimming stripped 4 bases from V and 0 bases from J, with 10 bases between. CDR3 length equals 15 residues. The source is a human donor. The rearrangement joins TRBV3-1 to TRBJ2-4; D possibly corresponds to TRBD2 (6 bases). Source material: PBMCs spiked with cells of the T cell clone KT2. CDR3 coding DNA: TGTGCCAGCAGCCCCGGACTACAAGCCAAAAACATTCAGTACTTC. This sequence encodes CASSPGLQAKNIQYF.